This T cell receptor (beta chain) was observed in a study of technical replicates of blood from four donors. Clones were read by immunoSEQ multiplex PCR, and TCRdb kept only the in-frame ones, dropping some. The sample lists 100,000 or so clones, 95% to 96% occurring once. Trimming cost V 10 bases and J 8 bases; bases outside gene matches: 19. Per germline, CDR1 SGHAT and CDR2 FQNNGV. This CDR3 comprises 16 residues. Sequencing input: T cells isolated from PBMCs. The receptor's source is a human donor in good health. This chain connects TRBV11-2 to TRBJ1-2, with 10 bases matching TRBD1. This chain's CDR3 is CATDQDRGNLVVGYTF. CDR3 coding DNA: TGTGCCACCGACCAGGACAGGGGGAATTTGGTGGTGGGCTACACCTTC.